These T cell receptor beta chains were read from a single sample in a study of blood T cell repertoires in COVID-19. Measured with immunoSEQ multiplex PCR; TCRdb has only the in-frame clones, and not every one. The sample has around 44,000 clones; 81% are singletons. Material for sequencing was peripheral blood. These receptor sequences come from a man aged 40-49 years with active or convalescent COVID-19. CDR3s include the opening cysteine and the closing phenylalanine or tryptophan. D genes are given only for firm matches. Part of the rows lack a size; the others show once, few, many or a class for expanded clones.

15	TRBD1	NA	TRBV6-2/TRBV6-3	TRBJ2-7	CASSPPGTGAYEQYF	TGTGCCAGCAGCCCCCCTGGGACAGGCGCCTACGAGCAGTACTTC
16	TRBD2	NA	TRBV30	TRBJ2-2	CAWRHGAGGPSGELFF	TGTGCCTGGAGACATGGAGCGGGAGGGCCTTCCGGGGAGCTGTTTTTT
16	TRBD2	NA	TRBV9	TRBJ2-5	CASSVEGPSGSETQYF	TGTGCCAGCAGCGTAGAAGGTCCTAGCGGATCGGAGACCCAGTACTTC
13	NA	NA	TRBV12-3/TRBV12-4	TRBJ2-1	CASSSTGYNEQFF	TGTGCCAGCAGTTCCACAGGGTACAATGAGCAGTTCTTC
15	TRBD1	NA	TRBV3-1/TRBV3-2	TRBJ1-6	CASSPSQGVNSPLHF	TGTGCCAGCAGCCCGTCGCAGGGGGTTAATTCACCCCTCCACTTT
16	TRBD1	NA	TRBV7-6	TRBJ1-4	CASSLADRVIDEKLFF	TGTGCCAGCAGCTTAGCAGACAGGGTGATAGATGAAAAACTGTTTTTT
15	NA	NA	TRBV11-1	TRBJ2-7	CASSLVGGPSYEQYF	TGTGCCAGCAGCTTAGTGGGGGGTCCCTCCTACGAGCAGTACTTC
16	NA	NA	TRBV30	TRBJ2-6	CAWISQGAYGANVLTF	TGTGCCTGGATATCACAGGGCGCTTATGGGGCCAACGTCCTGACTTTC
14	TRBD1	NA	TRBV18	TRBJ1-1	CASSQTGVNTEAFF	TGTGCCAGCTCACAAACAGGGGTGAACACTGAAGCTTTCTTT
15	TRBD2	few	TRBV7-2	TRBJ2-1	CASSTTSGRAFEQFF	TGTGCCAGCAGCACAACTAGCGGGAGGGCCTTTGAGCAGTTCTTC
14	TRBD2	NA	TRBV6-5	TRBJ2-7	CASSRTSGIYEQYF	TGTGCCAGCAGCAGGACTAGCGGGATCTACGAGCAGTACTTC
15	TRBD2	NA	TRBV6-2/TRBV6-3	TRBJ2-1	CASSPGGGLYNEQFF	TGTGCCAGCAGCCCCGGGGGGGGACTCTACAATGAGCAGTTCTTC
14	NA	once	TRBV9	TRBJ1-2	CASSPGRGRGGYTF	TGTGCCAGCAGCCCGGGACGGGGGAGGGGTGGCTACACCTTC
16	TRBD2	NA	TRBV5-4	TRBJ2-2	CASSFMAGGPSGELFF	TGTGCCAGCAGCTTCATGGCGGGGGGGCCGAGCGGGGAGCTGTTTTTT
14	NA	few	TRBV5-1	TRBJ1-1	CASSLGGERTEAFF	TGCGCCAGCAGCTTGGGGGGCGAAAGGACTGAAGCTTTCTTT